This TCR beta chain was obtained from a study of cytomegalovirus exposure and HLA in healthy donors. Study-level information: An analysis done earlier identified fewer than 140 million unique TCR beta sequences from about 180 million T cells. Falling in the Caucasian-associated ancestry cluster were about 82% of about 400 genotyped donors. Study-wide findings and caveats: Rarity held for most TCR sequences, but there were some public TCRs that occurred in many donors.

13 Jbeta primers and 60 Vbeta primers were used for the PCR. As processed by the authors: In a later analysis, tens of millions of unique TCR beta chains included roughly 11 million shared by two or more donors. Generated by immunoSEQ multiplex PCR, the TCRdb table keeps only in-frame clones and is missing some. V and J calls plus clone size are reproduced from that table; the DNA served to infer D and trimming. The sample includes approximately 150,000 clones, approximately 57% of them seen just once. V lost 5 bases, J lost 8 bases, and 12 bases lay in between. Per germline, CDR1 SGHTA and CDR2 FQGNSA. The CDR3 contains 13 residues. Remarks on this clone: Its antigen is as yet unknown.

The receptor was isolated from a male donor in good health and CMV-seronegative. The chain links TRBV7-2 to TRBJ1-4; a possible D gene is TRBD1 (5 bases). The sample consisted of PBMCs. The CDR3 reads CASSRGGDEKLFF. The CDR3 region has the DNA TGTGCCAGCAGCCGAGGAGGGGACGAAAAACTGTTTTTT.